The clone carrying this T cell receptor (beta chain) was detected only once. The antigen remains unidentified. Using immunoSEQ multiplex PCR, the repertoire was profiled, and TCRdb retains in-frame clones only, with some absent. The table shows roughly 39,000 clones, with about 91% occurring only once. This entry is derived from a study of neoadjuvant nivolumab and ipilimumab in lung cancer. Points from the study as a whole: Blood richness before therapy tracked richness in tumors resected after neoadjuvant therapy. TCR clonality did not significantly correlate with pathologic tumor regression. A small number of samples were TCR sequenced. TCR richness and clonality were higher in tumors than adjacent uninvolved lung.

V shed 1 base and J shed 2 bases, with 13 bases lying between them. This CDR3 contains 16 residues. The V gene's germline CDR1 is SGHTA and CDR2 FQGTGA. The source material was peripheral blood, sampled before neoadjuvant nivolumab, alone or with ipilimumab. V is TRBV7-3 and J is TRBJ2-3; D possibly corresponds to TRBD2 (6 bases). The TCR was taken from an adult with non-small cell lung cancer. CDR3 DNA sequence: TGTGCCAGCAGCTTAAATGCGGGAATACCCACAGATACGCAGTATTTT. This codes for CASSLNAGIPTDTQYF.